A single sample is the source of the 22 T cell receptor beta chains below, sequenced in a study of blood T cell repertoires in COVID-19. Some clones are missing from TCRdb's copy, which holds only in-frame ones; the method was immunoSEQ multiplex PCR. The sample includes some 300,000 clones, roughly 86% of them seen just once. Sequencing was done on a sample of PBMCs or T cells enriched from blood (not recorded which). These TCRs come from a woman between 50 and 59 years old who had been exposed to COVID-19.

The chain recombines TRBV19 with TRBJ1-2; 8 bases line up with TRBD1. Germline V gene lookup returns CDR1 LNHDA and CDR2 SQIVND (reference sequence). Trimming at V came to 4 bases and at J to 7 bases, leaving 5 bases not matched to a gene. CDR3 length: 13 residues. The CDR3 loop reads CASSTTGAGGYTF. The CDR3 DNA is TGTGCCAGTAGTACGACAGGGGCCGGTGGCTACACCTTC.

The V gene is TRBV6-1, the J gene TRBJ1-2; the D gene is possibly TRBD1 (6 bases). Germline loops: CDR1 MNHNS, CDR2 SASEGT. The CDR3 covers 15 residues. V lost 2 bases to trimming and J lost 0 bases, with 10 bases between them. As DNA, the CDR3 is TGTGCCAGCAGTGAATCACAGGGTGCTAACTATGGCTACACCTTC. Translated, it gives CASSESQGANYGYTF.

The chain has TRBV19 and TRBJ2-1; 8 nucleotides line up with TRBD2. Germline-derived CDR1 and CDR2 are LNHDA and SQIVND (reference sequence). The trim removed 7 bases at V and 4 bases at J, leaving 9 bases unmatched. The CDR3 consists of 15 residues. CDR3 in amino acids: CASTTLAGGYNEQFF. The DNA for the CDR3 is TGTGCCAGTACCACTCTAGCGGGTGGTTACAATGAGCAGTTCTTC.

The chain carries TRBV5-6 and TRBJ2-5, with 8 nucleotides matching TRBD2. V shed 3 bases and J 5 bases; nucleotides not matched to a gene: 6. The CDR3 is 14 amino acids. The V gene's germline CDR1 is SGHDT and CDR2 YYEEEE. CDR3 in amino acids: CASSSISGDETQYF. The CDR3 bases are TGTGCCAGCAGCTCCATTAGCGGGGATGAGACCCAGTACTTC.

The rearrangement links TRBV28 to TRBJ2-5; 9 nucleotides line up with TRBD2. The CDR3 runs to 14 residues. J gave up 4 bases and V 11 bases, and 11 bases lay outside the gene matches. Per germline, CDR1 MDHEN and CDR2 SYDVKM. The CDR3 nucleotides read TGTGCCGGAGAAAAAGCGGGGGGAGGAGAGACCCAGTACTTC. As protein: CAGEKAGGGETQYF.

The V call is TRBV6-5, the J call TRBJ1-2; D may be TRBD1 (6 bases). CDR1 and CDR2 from the germline V gene are MNHEY and SVGAGI. The CDR3 totals 14 residues. The germline V and J ends were trimmed by 5 bases and 6 bases, with 16 bases remaining between them. The CDR3 DNA sequence: TGTGCCAGCAGTACTCGGGAACAGGGAGATGGCTACACCTTC. It specifies CASSTREQGDGYTF.

The chain has TRBV6-5 and TRBJ2-3, with D unclear. V was pared by 8 bases and J by 5 bases, with 5 bases between. Germline-derived CDR1 and CDR2 are MNHEY and SVGAGI. The CDR3 has 10 amino acids. CDR3 coding DNA: TGTGCCAGCGCACAAGATACGCAGTATTTT. Residues: CASAQDTQYF.

This chain connects TRBV6-5 to TRBJ2-7; a possible D gene is TRBD1 (5 bases). Germline CDR1 MNHEY, CDR2 SVGAGI. The V end lost 2 bases, the J end lost 7 bases, and 15 bases lay between the germline ends. The CDR3 runs 14 residues. The DNA of the CDR3 is TGTGCCAGCAGTTACGGGGCCGCAGTAAGGGAGCAGTACTTC. It specifies CASSYGAAVREQYF.

The rearrangement links TRBV19 to TRBJ2-7; TRBD1 agrees at 9 bases. After removal of 6 bases from V and 3 bases from J, the junction contained 9 bases not matched to a gene. The CDR3 extends over 15 amino acids. The germline V gene has CDR1 LNHDA and CDR2 SQIVND (reference sequence). The CDR3 DNA reads TGTGCCAGTAGCACAACCGGGACAGGGCTCTACGAGCAGTACTTC. Protein sequence: CASSTTGTGLYEQYF.

The chain carries TRBV6-5 and TRBJ1-1; 8 nucleotides match TRBD1. The V and J ends lost 6 bases and 2 bases, in that order; junction bases with no gene match: 2. Germline V CDR1 and CDR2: MNHEY, SVGAGI. CDR3 length equals 13 residues. The chain's CDR3 is CASSTGGNTEAFF. The CDR3 DNA follows: TGTGCCAGCAGCACAGGGGGAAACACTGAAGCTTTCTTT.

This CDR3 is CATSQQGNYNEQFF. DNA for the CDR3: TGTGCCACCAGTCAACAGGGGAACTACAATGAGCAGTTCTTC. The genes are TRBV24-1 and TRBJ2-1; 7 bases map to TRBD1. The V gene end was trimmed by 6 bases and the J gene end by 3 bases; junction bases not matched to a gene: 4. Germline V CDR1 and CDR2: KGHDR, SFDVKD. The CDR3 is 14 amino acids.

The genes are TRBV11-2 and TRBJ2-5; D unclear. This CDR3 is 15 amino acids long. The germline CDR1 and CDR2 sequences are SGHAT and FQNNGV. The V end was cut by 5 bases, the J end by 5 bases, with 18 bases between. CDR3 protein: CASSALERSWETQYF. The CDR3 DNA sequence: TGTGCCAGCAGCGCCCTGGAGAGGAGCTGGGAGACCCAGTACTTC.

The gene calls are TRBV18 and TRBJ2-7; D may be TRBD1 (8 bases). CDR1 and CDR2 (germline): KGHSH, LQKENI. This CDR3 contains 15 residues. The V end was cut by 2 bases, the J end by 5 bases, with 16 bases between. CDR3 sequence (DNA): TGTGCCAGCTCACCAAATCACAGGGGGGGGGACGAGCAGTACTTC. It translates to CASSPNHRGGDEQYF. Together with reference TRBV18 and TRBJ2-7, the CDR3 gives the full variable domain: NAGVMQNPRHLVRRRGQEARLRCSPMKGHSHVYWYRQLPEEGLKFMVYLQKENIIDESGMPKERFSAEFPKEGPSILRIQQVVRGDSAAYFCASSPNHRGGDEQYFGPGTRLTVT.

The V call is TRBV7-2, the J call TRBJ1-3, with D possibly matching TRBD1 (6 bases). The germline gives CDR1 SGHTA, CDR2 FQGNSA. Trimming took off 3 bases at V and 2 bases at J, with 11 bases between the two ends. This CDR3 is built from 15 residues. The CDR3 DNA sequence: TGTGCCAGCAGCTTGGGGGGGCCCCCTGGAAACACCATATATTTT. It translates to CASSLGGPPGNTIYF. Full variable domain (rest looked up from reference TRBV7-2 and TRBJ1-3): GAGVSQSPSNKVTEKGKDVELRCDPISGHTALYWYRQSLGQGLEFLIYFQGNSAPDKSGLPSDRFSAERTGGSVSTLTIQRTQQEDSAVYLCASSLGGPPGNTIYFGEGSWLTVV.

This clone was counted only a few times. V gene TRBV11-3 combines with J gene TRBJ1-1; no clear D gene. V was shortened by 2 bases and J by 1 base, with 5 bases between the two germline ends. The germline CDR1 and CDR2 sequences are SGHNT and YENEEA. CDR3 size: 13 residues. The CDR3 sequence: CASSLSRNTEAFF. The DNA for the CDR3 is TGTGCCAGCAGCTTATCCAGGAACACTGAAGCTTTCTTT. Supplemented by reference TRBV11-3 and TRBJ1-1, the full variable domain reads EAGVVQSPRYKIIEKKQPVAFWCNPISGHNTLYWYLQNLGQGPELLIRYENEEAVDDSQLPKDRFSAERLKGVDSTLKIQPAELGDSAVYLCASSLSRNTEAFFGQGTRLTVV.

The rearrangement links TRBV24-1 to TRBJ2-7; TRBD2 might be the D (5 bases). This CDR3 has 14 residues. The germline V gene has CDR1 KGHDR and CDR2 SFDVKD. V was trimmed by 5 bases and J by 1 base, leaving 11 bases between them. The CDR3 region is CATSVRVKSYEQYF. The CDR3 bases are TGTGCCACCAGTGTGAGGGTAAAATCCTACGAGCAGTACTTC.

J is TRBJ1-3 and V is TRBV15; no clear D. The CDR3 is 16 residues long. The V end was cut by 0 bases, the J end by 2 bases, with 11 bases between. Germline-derived CDR1 and CDR2 are LNHNV and YYDKDF (reference sequence). CDR3 DNA sequence: TGTGCCACCAGCAGAGATCCCCCTAGAGCTGGAAACACCATATATTTT. Translation gives CATSRDPPRAGNTIYF.

The gene calls are TRBV10-2 and TRBJ2-5; 8 positions agree with TRBD2. Losses at the gene ends were 0 bases for V and 5 bases for J; bases not matched to a gene: 14. The CDR3 has 18 residues. In germline, CDR1 is WSHSY, CDR2 SAAADI. DNA for the CDR3: TGCGCCAGCAGTGAGTCGGGGCGGGGGGCCCTGCTTTGGGAGACCCAGTACTTC. The encoded protein is CASSESGRGALLWETQYF.

This clone was found once. The V gene is TRBV5-6, the J gene TRBJ2-7, with 8 bases matching TRBD1. CDR3 size: 13 residues. Germline V lookup: CDR1 SGHDT, CDR2 YYEEEE. V lost 5 bases to trimming and J lost 3 bases; unmatched junction nucleotides: 4. CDR3 in DNA: TGTGCCAGCAGGTTCGGACAGGGCTACGAGCAGTACTTC. Protein sequence: CASRFGQGYEQYF.

The chain couples TRBV28 to TRBJ1-1; the D is unclear. The V end lost 6 bases, the J end lost 6 bases, and 8 bases lay between the germline ends. CDR1 is MDHEN and CDR2 is SYDVKM in the germline V gene. This CDR3 has 11 amino acids. Here the CDR3 DNA reads TGTGCCAGCAGCCAAGAGCCTGAAGCTTTCTTT. Its protein is CASSQEPEAFF.

The chain joins TRBV25-1 to TRBJ2-1; D call uncertain. Trimming removed 3 bases from V and 5 bases from J, with 8 bases in between. The CDR3 consists of 13 residues. CDR1 and CDR2 from the germline V gene are MGHDK and SYGVNS. CDR3 region: CASSESIHNEQFF. The CDR3 DNA reads as TGTGCCAGCAGTGAGAGCATCCACAATGAGCAGTTCTTC.

The chain employs TRBV27 and TRBJ1-5; 10 bases match TRBD1. Germline V gives CDR1 MNHEY, CDR2 SMNVEV (reference sequence). The CDR3 extends over 16 amino acids. With V trimmed by 4 bases and J by 2 bases, 5 bases remained unmatched. The CDR3 DNA follows: TGTGCCAGCAGTTCCGCCGGGACAGGGGGCAATCAGCCCCAGCATTTT. Translated: CASSSAGTGGNQPQHF.